These 30 T cell receptor beta chains originate from one sample sequenced in a study of CD8+ T cells in alopecia areata. The sequencing template was cDNA reverse transcribed from extracted RNA. Using immunoSEQ multiplex PCR, the repertoire was profiled, and TCRdb retains in-frame clones only, with some absent. The sample lists about 140,000 clones; 45% to 60% were seen once. This sample comprised CD4+ T cells sorted from blood, obtained at week 0. The receptor set was obtained from a human donor with alopecia areata.

This clone was seen a few times. This rearrangement joins TRBV29-1 to TRBJ2-1; D is perhaps TRBD2 (7 bases). This CDR3 region has 13 residues. V was cut by 6 bases and J by 8 bases, with 17 bases left in between. Germline V gene lookup returns CDR1 SQVTM and CDR2 ANQGSEA. CDR3 in DNA: TGCAGCGTCCAACGTGGGGGGGCCCATGAGCAGTTCTTC. Amino acid sequence: CSVQRGGAHEQFF.

This clone came up a few times. V and J are TRBV5-1 and TRBJ2-3; tentative D call: TRBD1 (6 bases). The CDR3 is 15 residues long. The V and J ends lost 1 base and 6 bases respectively, with 15 bases between them. Per the germline V gene, CDR1 is SGHRS and CDR2 is YFSETQ. The chain's CDR3 is CASSLTGSSVDTQYF. DNA for the CDR3: TGCGCCAGCAGCTTGACAGGGTCCTCGGTCGATACGCAGTATTTT.

V is TRBV30 and J is TRBJ1-2; tentative D call: TRBD1 (5 bases). The CDR3 is made up of 14 amino acids. Trimming took off 3 bases at V and 3 bases at J, with 14 bases between the two ends. Germline CDR1 GTSNPN, CDR2 SVGIG (reference sequence). This CDR3 reads CAWRGLTGYYGYTF. CDR3 nucleotides: TGTGCCTGGAGGGGACTGACCGGATACTATGGCTACACCTTC.

The J gene is TRBJ2-1, the V gene TRBV29-1, with a weak D call TRBD2 (6 bases). V lost 4 bases and J 1 base, leaving 17 bases between the germline ends. This CDR3 is 16 amino acids long. Germline V gene data show CDR1 as SQVTM and CDR2 as ANQGSEA. The CDR3 loop reads CSVAGGNGVSYNEQFF. CDR3 DNA: TGCAGCGTTGCTGGAGGGAACGGGGTTTCCTACAATGAGCAGTTCTTC.

A few counts support this clone. The chain links TRBV7-2 to TRBJ2-3; D gene unclear. The CDR3 has 14 amino acids. V was cut by 1 base and J by 2 bases, with 7 bases left in between. CDR1 SGHTA and CDR2 FQGNSA come from the germline V gene. For the CDR3, the DNA is TGTGCCAGCAGCTTAGGAGCAGACACAGATACGCAGTATTTT. Translated, it gives CASSLGADTDTQYF.

This rearrangement joins TRBV6-5 to TRBJ2-7; D not resolved. The length of the CDR3 is 13 residues. CDR1 and CDR2 (germline): MNHEY, SVGAGI. The germline V and J ends were trimmed by 6 bases and 1 base, with 10 bases remaining between them. CDR3 protein: CASSSSGSYEQYF. CDR3 in DNA: TGTGCCAGCAGCTCATCCGGGTCCTACGAGCAGTACTTC.

The rearrangement links TRBV6-1 to TRBJ1-2; the D gene is possibly TRBD1 (6 bases). V was shortened by 4 bases and J by 4 bases, with 16 bases between the two germline ends. The germline V gene has CDR1 MNHNS and CDR2 SASEGT. There are 15 residues in the CDR3. The chain's CDR3 is CASSGRPGEAYGYTF. The CDR3 region has the DNA TGTGCCAGCAGTGGTCGCCCAGGGGAGGCCTATGGCTACACCTTC.

V usage is TRBV30 and J usage is TRBJ2-7; D is unclear. The CDR3 length is 12 residues. V was cut by 1 base and J by 6 bases, with 10 bases left in between. Germline CDR1 reads GTSNPN; CDR2 reads SVGIG (reference sequence). Here the CDR3 DNA reads TGTGCCTGGAGTGGCCCCCCCAGCGAGCAGTACTTC. Its translation is CAWSGPPSEQYF.

The chain is built from TRBV6-5 and TRBJ2-1, with 9 bases identical to TRBD2. This CDR3 comprises 16 residues. V lost 2 bases to trimming and J lost 5 bases; unmatched junction nucleotides: 7. Germline V gives CDR1 MNHEY, CDR2 SVGAGI. The CDR3: CASSYGGGRGNNEQFF. Here the CDR3 DNA reads TGTGCCAGCAGTTACGGGGGCGGGAGGGGAAACAATGAGCAGTTCTTC.

This clone has only one observation. This chain links TRBV2 with TRBJ1-2, with D unclear. The CDR3 contains 13 residues. V lost 7 bases and J 5 bases, leaving 14 bases between the germline ends. The germline gives CDR1 SNHLY, CDR2 FYNNEI. CDR3 sequence (DNA): TGTGCCAGCACGGCAGGCTCCGTATATGGCTACACCTTC. This encodes CASTAGSVYGYTF.

The chain joins TRBV7-2 to TRBJ2-3; D unresolved. CDR1 SGHTA and CDR2 FQGNSA come from the germline V gene. This CDR3 contains 14 residues. Trimming shortened V by 3 bases and J by 2 bases, and 9 bases separated the two germline ends. The CDR3 DNA reads TGTGCCAGCAGCTTTGTGGGCCCCACAGATACGCAGTATTTT. As protein: CASSFVGPTDTQYF. Full variable domain (rest looked up from reference TRBV7-2 and TRBJ2-3): GAGVSQSPSNKVTEKGKDVELRCDPISGHTALYWYRQSLGQGLEFLIYFQGNSAPDKSGLPSDRFSAERTGGSVSTLTIQRTQQEDSAVYLCASSFVGPTDTQYFGPGTRLTVL.

This clone was observed a handful of times. The chain is built from TRBV29-1 and TRBJ2-2; D is unresolved. Germline V CDR1 and CDR2: SQVTM, ANQGSEA. The CDR3 runs 15 residues. Trimming left V 7 bases short and J 1 base short, with 16 bases between. The CDR3 DNA sequence: TGCAGCGCCATAGAACCTGCCGTGAACACCGGGGAGCTGTTTTTT. Residues: CSAIEPAVNTGELFF.

This clone came up a few times. The rearrangement uses TRBV2 and TRBJ1-3, with D possibly TRBD1 on 6 matching bases. The V end lost 6 bases, the J end lost 4 bases, and 10 bases lay between the germline ends. The V gene's germline CDR1 is SNHLY and CDR2 FYNNEI. The CDR3 is 13 residues long. The CDR3, as DNA: TGTGCCAGCAGAAGGGACAACGGAAACACCATATATTTT. As protein: CASRRDNGNTIYF.

This clone has ten or more counts. The rearrangement joins TRBV4-3 to TRBJ2-7; D possibly corresponds to TRBD2 (6 bases). This CDR3 has 16 residues. The germline gives CDR1 LGHNA, CDR2 YSLEER. Trimming took off 1 base at V and 0 bases at J, with 13 bases between the two ends. Here the CDR3 DNA reads TGCGCCAGCAGCCAAGGGAGTGGGACTGGCTCCTACGAGCAGTACTTC. Protein sequence: CASSQGSGTGSYEQYF.

This clone is a singleton in its sample. The chain has TRBV2 and TRBJ2-7, with 10 positions matching TRBD1. Germline lookup yields CDR1 SNHLY and CDR2 FYNNEI. This CDR3 is built from 14 residues. With 7 bases clipped from V and 2 bases from J, the junction kept 5 bases outside the gene matches. This chain's CDR3 is CASTRDRGAYEQYF. CDR3 DNA: TGTGCCAGCACCCGGGACAGGGGCGCCTACGAGCAGTACTTC.

In this sample, this clone turned up a few times. V gene TRBV7-9 combines with J gene TRBJ2-5; D is perhaps TRBD2 (5 bases). Germline V lookup: CDR1 SEHNR, CDR2 FQNEAQ (reference sequence). The CDR3 sequence is 15 residues long. Trimming pared 5 bases from V and 2 bases from J, leaving 15 bases between. CDR3: CASSILLSGQETQYF. The CDR3 DNA is TGTGCCAGCAGCATTCTACTAAGCGGACAAGAGACCCAGTACTTC. Full variable domain (rest looked up from reference TRBV7-9 and TRBJ2-5): DTGVSQNPRHKITKRGQNVTFRCDPISEHNRLYWYRQTLGQGPEFLTYFQNEAQLEKSRLLSDRFSAERPKGSFSTLEIQRTEQGDSAMYLCASSILLSGQETQYFGPGTRLLVL.

V gene TRBV27 combines with J gene TRBJ2-3; TRBD1 aligns across 8 bases. The CDR3 runs to 15 residues. CDR1 and CDR2 (germline): MNHEY, SMNVEV (reference sequence). The V and J ends lost 5 bases and 3 bases, in that order; junction bases with no gene match: 7. The CDR3 is CASSVWTGRTDTQYF. DNA of the CDR3: TGTGCCAGCAGTGTCTGGACAGGGAGGACAGATACGCAGTATTTT.

The chain employs TRBV19 and TRBJ1-2; 8 bases agree with TRBD1. J lost 6 bases, V lost 5 bases, and 8 bases had no gene match. Per the germline V gene, CDR1 is LNHDA and CDR2 is SQIVND (reference sequence). The CDR3 runs to 14 residues. CDR3 sequence (DNA): TGTGCCAGTAGTCGGAACAGGGGGTCAGATGGCTACACCTTC. Translating it yields CASSRNRGSDGYTF.

The chain uses TRBV30 and TRBJ2-3, with 13 bases aligning to TRBD2. J was trimmed by 9 bases and V by 2 bases; bases with no gene match: 8. The CDR3 covers 15 residues. The germline gives CDR1 GTSNPN, CDR2 SVGIG (reference sequence). The CDR3 nucleotides are TGTGCCTGGAGTCCACTAGCGGGAGGGCCCCAAACGCAGTATTTT. This sequence encodes CAWSPLAGGPQTQYF.

This chain connects TRBV30 to TRBJ1-1; D call uncertain. V was cut by 4 bases and J by 1 base, with 13 bases left in between. CDR1 GTSNPN and CDR2 SVGIG come from the germline V gene (reference sequence). CDR3 size: 14 residues. The CDR3 bases are TGTGCCTGGACTAGAAACCCGTCGAACACTGAAGCTTTCTTT. This translates into CAWTRNPSNTEAFF. Variable domain in full (rest from reference TRBV30 and TRBJ1-1): SQTIHQWPATLVQPVGSPLSLECTVEGTSNPNLYWYRQAAGRGLQLLFYSVGIGQISSEVPQNLSASRPQDRQFILSSKKLLLSDSGFYLCAWTRNPSNTEAFFGQGTRLTVV.

V gene TRBV5-1 combines with J gene TRBJ1-1; D perhaps matches TRBD1 (6 bases). The CDR3 has 16 amino acids. CDR1 is SGHRS and CDR2 is YFSETQ in the germline V gene. Trimming removed 5 bases from V and 4 bases from J, with 21 bases in between. DNA for the CDR3: TGCGCCAGCAGTTTTGGGGCAGGGGACGGGGGCACTGAAGCTTTCTTT. It yields the protein CASSFGAGDGGTEAFF.

The V gene is TRBV30, the J gene TRBJ2-3, with D hard to call. From germline, CDR1 is GTSNPN and CDR2 SVGIG (reference sequence). Trimming shortened V by 1 base and J by 2 bases, and 19 bases separated the two germline ends. CDR3 length equals 17 residues. The CDR3 loop reads CAWSALARVRATDTQYF. The CDR3 DNA sequence: TGTGCCTGGAGTGCCCTCGCGAGAGTCCGAGCCACAGATACGCAGTATTTT.

This clone appeared a few times. The chain combines TRBV18 with TRBJ2-1, with 13 bases aligning to TRBD2. The CDR3 consists of 15 residues. The J segment lost 15 bases and the V segment lost 2 bases, leaving 10 bases of the junction unmatched. Germline loops: CDR1 KGHSH, CDR2 LQKENI. This chain's CDR3 is CASSPGGLAGVSTFF. CDR3 nucleotide sequence: TGTGCCAGCTCACCAGGAGGACTAGCGGGAGTATCGACGTTCTTC.

This chain uses TRBV7-8 with TRBJ2-6; unclear D gene. The CDR3 covers 14 residues. Trimming left V 4 bases short and J 2 bases short, with 6 bases between. Germline V gene sequence: CDR1 SGHVS, CDR2 FQNEAQ. CDR3 nucleotides: TGTGCCAGCAGCTCCCAGCCTGGGGCCAACGTCCTGACTTTC. It yields the protein CASSSQPGANVLTF.

The V gene is TRBV5-6, the J gene TRBJ1-5, with D perhaps TRBD1 (5 bases). Trimming took 4 bases from V and 1 from J, leaving 12 bases between them. Germline-derived CDR1 and CDR2 are SGHDT and YYEEEE. The CDR3 length is 15 residues. The CDR3 is CASSSQGHSNQPQHF. The CDR3, as DNA: TGTGCCAGCAGCAGCCAGGGTCACAGCAATCAGCCCCAGCATTTT. The whole variable domain, remainder taken from reference TRBV5-6 and TRBJ1-5, is DAGVTQSPTHLIKTRGQQVTLRCSPKSGHDTVSWYQQALGQGPQFIFQYYEEEERQRGNFPDRFSGHQFPNYSSELNVNALLLGDSALYLCASSSQGHSNQPQHFGDGTRLSIL.

The chain has TRBV30 and TRBJ1-2; perhaps TRBD1 as D (5 bases). The CDR3 loop spans 13 amino acids. V lost 3 bases, J lost 1 base, and 9 bases lay in between. CDR1 and CDR2 from the germline V gene are GTSNPN and SVGIG (reference sequence). The CDR3 bases are TGTGCCTGGAGGCAGGGAAGTAACTATGGCTACACCTTC. Translation gives CAWRQGSNYGYTF.

The V and J genes are TRBV6-5 and TRBJ1-1; D call uncertain. This CDR3 contains 13 residues. V lost 10 bases and J lost 3, with 15 bases in between. From germline, CDR1 is MNHEY and CDR2 SVGAGI. CDR3 protein: CATTDSEDTEAFF. The CDR3 DNA sequence: TGTGCCACCACGGATAGCGAGGACACTGAAGCTTTCTTT.

The genes are TRBV15 and TRBJ2-7; TRBD1 matches 11 bases. The ends lost 1 base at V and 4 bases at J; junction bases unmatched: 6. CDR1 is LNHNV and CDR2 is YYDKDF in the germline V gene (reference sequence). The CDR3 is 16 residues long. CDR3 DNA: TGTGCCACCAGCAGAGGTGGGGACAGGGGGAGGTACGAGCAGTACTTC. It codes for CATSRGGDRGRYEQYF.

This clone was counted only a few times. V and J are TRBV25-1 and TRBJ1-2, with 10 bases matching TRBD1. Germline CDR1 and CDR2: MGHDK and SYGVNS. This CDR3 contains 15 residues. With 4 bases clipped from V and 6 bases from J, the junction kept 8 bases outside the gene matches. The CDR3 DNA follows: TGTGCCAGCAGTGGCTCGTGGGGACAGGGGAATGGCTACACCTTC. Encoded protein: CASSGSWGQGNGYTF.

The chain carries TRBV30 and TRBJ2-5; D gene uncertain. V was shortened by 4 bases and J by 1 base, with 4 bases between the two germline ends. Germline V gene data show CDR1 as GTSNPN and CDR2 as SVGIG (reference sequence). The CDR3 runs to 11 residues. CDR3 region: CAWTLQETQYF. The CDR3 bases are TGTGCCTGGACCCTCCAAGAGACCCAGTACTTC.